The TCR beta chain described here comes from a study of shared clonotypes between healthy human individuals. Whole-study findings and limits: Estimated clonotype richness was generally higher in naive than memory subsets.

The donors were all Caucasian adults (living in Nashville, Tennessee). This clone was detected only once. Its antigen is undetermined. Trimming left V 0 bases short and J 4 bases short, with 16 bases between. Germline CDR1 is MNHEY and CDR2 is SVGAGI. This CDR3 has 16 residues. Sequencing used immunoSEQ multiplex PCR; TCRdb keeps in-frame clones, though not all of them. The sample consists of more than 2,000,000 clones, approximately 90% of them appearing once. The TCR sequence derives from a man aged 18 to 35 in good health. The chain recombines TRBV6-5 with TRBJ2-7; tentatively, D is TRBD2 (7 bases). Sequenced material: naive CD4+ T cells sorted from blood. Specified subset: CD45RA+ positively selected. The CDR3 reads CASSYSLGGASYEQYF. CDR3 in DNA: TGTGCCAGCAGTTACTCTCTAGGGGGGGCTTCGTACGAGCAGTACTTC.